Below, one T cell receptor (beta chain) is given with its context. Sample time point: pre-treatment baseline. Patients with prior systemic cancer treatment, concomitant immunosuppressants, or other active malignancies were excluded. Trimming took off 5 bases at V and 5 bases at J, with 16 bases between the two ends. Germline CDR1 LNHDA, CDR2 SQIVND (reference sequence). The CDR3 is made up of 14 amino acids. The data are from a study of blood T cell dynamics during melanoma immunotherapy. All DNA from each sorted CD8+ subset was loaded. Produced via immunoSEQ multiplex PCR; TCRdb's table is partial and in-frame only. The table includes over 10,000 clones, roughly 94% detected once.

This TCR came from a human donor with melanoma. The material sequenced was effector memory CD8+ T cells from blood, taken from a patient treated with checkpoint blockade. The genes are TRBV19 and TRBJ2-7; tentatively, D is TRBD1 or TRBD2 (5 bases each). This chain's CDR3 is CASSPGTLSNEQYF. Written as DNA, the CDR3 is TGTGCCAGTAGTCCCGGGACCCTCAGTAACGAGCAGTACTTC. The whole variable domain, remainder taken from reference TRBV19 and TRBJ2-7, is DGGITQSPKYLFRKEGQNVTLSCEQNLNHDAMYWYRQDPGQGLRLIYYSQIVNDFQKGDIAEGYSVSREKKESFPLTVTSAQKNPTAFYLCASSPGTLSNEQYFGPGTRLTVT.